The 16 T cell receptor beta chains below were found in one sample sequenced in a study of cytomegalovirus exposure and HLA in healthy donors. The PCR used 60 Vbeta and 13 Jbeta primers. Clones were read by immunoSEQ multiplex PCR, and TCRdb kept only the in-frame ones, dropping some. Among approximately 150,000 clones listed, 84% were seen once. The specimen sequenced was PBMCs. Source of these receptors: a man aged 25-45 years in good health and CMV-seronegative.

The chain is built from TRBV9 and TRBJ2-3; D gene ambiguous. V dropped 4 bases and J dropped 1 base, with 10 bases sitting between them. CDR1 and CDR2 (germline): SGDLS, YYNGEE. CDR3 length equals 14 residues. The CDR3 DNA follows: TGTGCCAGCAGCCCCCGTGTCGGCACAGATACGCAGTATTTT. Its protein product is CASSPRVGTDTQYF.

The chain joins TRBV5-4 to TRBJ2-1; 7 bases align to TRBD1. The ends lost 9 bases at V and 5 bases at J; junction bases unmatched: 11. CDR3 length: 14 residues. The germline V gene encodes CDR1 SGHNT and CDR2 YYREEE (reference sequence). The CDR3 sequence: CATPTGTTNNEQFF. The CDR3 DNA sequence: TGTGCCACCCCGACAGGGACGACAAACAATGAGCAGTTCTTC.

CDR3 region: CASSLGQGPHQPQHF. CDR3 sequence (DNA): TGTGCCAGCAGCTTGGGGCAGGGGCCCCATCAGCCCCAGCATTTT. The gene calls are TRBV7-9 and TRBJ1-5; maybe TRBD1 (6 bases). This CDR3 comprises 15 residues. Trimming removed 3 bases at V and 5 bases at J, with 14 bases between. Germline V gives CDR1 SEHNR, CDR2 FQNEAQ (reference sequence).

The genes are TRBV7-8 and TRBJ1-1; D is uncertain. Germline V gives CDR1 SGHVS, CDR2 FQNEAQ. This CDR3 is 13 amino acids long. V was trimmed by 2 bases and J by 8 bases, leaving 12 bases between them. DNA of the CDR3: TGTGCCAGCAGCTTAAGGCTAACGGGGGAAGCTTTCTTT. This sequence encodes CASSLRLTGEAFF.

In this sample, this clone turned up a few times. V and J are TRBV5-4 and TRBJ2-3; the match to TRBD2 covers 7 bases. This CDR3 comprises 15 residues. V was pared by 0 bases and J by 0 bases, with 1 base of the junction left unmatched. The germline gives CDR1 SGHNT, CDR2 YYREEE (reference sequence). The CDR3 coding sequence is TGTGCCAGCAGCTTGGCACTAGCGAGCACAGATACGCAGTATTTT. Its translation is CASSLALASTDTQYF. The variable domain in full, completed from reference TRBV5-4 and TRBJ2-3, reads ETGVTQSPTHLIKTRGQQVTLRCSSQSGHNTVSWYQQALGQGPQFIFQYYREEENGRGNFPPRFSGLQFPNYSSELNVNALELDDSALYLCASSLALASTDTQYFGPGTRLTVL.

This CDR3 reads CSADEGYYGYTF. DNA for the CDR3: TGCAGCGCCGACGAGGGTTACTATGGCTACACCTTC. The rearrangement joins TRBV29-1 to TRBJ1-2, with unresolved D. The CDR3 runs to 12 residues. CDR1 SQVTM and CDR2 ANQGSEA come from the germline V gene. V gave up 7 bases and J gave up 3 bases, with 12 bases separating them.

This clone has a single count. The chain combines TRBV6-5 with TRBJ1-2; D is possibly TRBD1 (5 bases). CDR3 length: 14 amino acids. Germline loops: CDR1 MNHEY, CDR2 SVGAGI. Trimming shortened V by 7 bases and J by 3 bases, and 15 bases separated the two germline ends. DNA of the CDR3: TGTGCCAGCAACCCCCTGGGGGGGGACTATGGCTACACCTTC. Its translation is CASNPLGGDYGYTF.

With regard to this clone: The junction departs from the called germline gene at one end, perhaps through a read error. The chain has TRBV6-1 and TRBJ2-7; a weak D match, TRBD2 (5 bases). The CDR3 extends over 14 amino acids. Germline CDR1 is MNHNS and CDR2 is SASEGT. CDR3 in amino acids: CAGRRFQPTTVQYF. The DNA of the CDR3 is TGTGCCGGCAGGAGGTTCCAACCGACCACGGTGCAGTACTTC.

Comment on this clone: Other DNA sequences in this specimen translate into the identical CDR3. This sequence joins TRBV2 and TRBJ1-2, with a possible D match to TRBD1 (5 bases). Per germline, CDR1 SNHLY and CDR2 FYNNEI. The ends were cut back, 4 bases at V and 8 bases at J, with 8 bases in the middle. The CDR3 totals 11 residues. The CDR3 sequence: CASSVDRGYTF. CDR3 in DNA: TGTGCCAGCAGTGTAGACAGAGGCTACACCTTC.

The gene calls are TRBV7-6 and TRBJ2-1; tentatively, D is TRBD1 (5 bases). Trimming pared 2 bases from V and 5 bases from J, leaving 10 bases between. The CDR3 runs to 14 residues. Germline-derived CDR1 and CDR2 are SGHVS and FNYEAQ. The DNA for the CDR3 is TGTGCCAGCAGCTTAAGGACAAGGGACAATGAGCAGTTCTTC. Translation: CASSLRTRDNEQFF. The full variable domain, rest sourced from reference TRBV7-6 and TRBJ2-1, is GAGVSQSPRYKVTKRGQDVALRCDPISGHVSLYWYRQALGQGPEFLTYFNYEAQQDKSGLPNDRFSAERPEGSISTLTIQRTEQRDSAMYRCASSLRTRDNEQFFGPGTRLTVL.

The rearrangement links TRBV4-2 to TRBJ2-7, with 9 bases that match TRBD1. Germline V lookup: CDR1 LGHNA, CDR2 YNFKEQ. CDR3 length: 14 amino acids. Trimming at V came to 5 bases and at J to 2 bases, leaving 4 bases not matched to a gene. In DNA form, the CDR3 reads TGTGCCAGCAGCGCATACAGGGGGCCCTACGAGCAGTACTTC. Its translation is CASSAYRGPYEQYF.

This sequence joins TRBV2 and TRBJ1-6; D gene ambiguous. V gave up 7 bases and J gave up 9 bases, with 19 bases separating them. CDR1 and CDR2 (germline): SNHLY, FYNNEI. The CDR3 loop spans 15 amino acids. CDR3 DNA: TGTGCCAGCACCTCCTTCGGGGAGGGTTTTTCACCCCTCCACTTT. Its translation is CASTSFGEGFSPLHF.

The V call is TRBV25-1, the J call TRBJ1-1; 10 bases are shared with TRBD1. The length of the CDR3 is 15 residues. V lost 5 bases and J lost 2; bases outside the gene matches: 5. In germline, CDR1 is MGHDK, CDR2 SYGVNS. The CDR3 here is CASSPRDRGNTEAFF. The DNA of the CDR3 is TGTGCCAGCAGTCCCCGGGACAGGGGTAACACTGAAGCTTTCTTT.

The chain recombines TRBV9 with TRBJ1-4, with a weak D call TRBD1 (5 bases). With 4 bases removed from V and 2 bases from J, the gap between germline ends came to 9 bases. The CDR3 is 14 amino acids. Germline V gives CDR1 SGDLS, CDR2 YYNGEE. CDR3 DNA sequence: TGTGCCAGCAGCTTCGGGACTACTAATGAAAAACTGTTTTTT. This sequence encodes CASSFGTTNEKLFF.

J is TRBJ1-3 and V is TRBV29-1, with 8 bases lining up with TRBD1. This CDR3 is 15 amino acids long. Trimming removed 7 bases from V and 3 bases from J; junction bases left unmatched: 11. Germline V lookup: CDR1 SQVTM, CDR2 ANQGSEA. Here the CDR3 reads CSARGVTGGGNTIYF. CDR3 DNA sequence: TGCAGCGCCCGGGGGGTAACAGGGGGTGGAAACACCATATATTTT.

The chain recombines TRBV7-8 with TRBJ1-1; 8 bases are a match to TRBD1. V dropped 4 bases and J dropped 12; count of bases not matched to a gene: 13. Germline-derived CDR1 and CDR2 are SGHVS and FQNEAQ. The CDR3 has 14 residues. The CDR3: CASSSGRGLGGTFF. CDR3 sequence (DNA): TGTGCCAGCAGCTCTGGCAGGGGGCTCGGAGGAACTTTCTTT.